Below are 5 T cell receptor beta chains sequenced from a single sample in a study of cytomegalovirus exposure and HLA in healthy donors. Clones were read by immunoSEQ multiplex PCR, and TCRdb kept only the in-frame ones, dropping some. The repertoire holds about 140,000 clones, 91% seen once, with about 0.65% in the top ten. Material: PBMCs. Source of these receptors: a man aged 18 to 35 in good health and CMV-seronegative.

The CDR3 DNA reads TGCAGCGTTGAACCCGGTAGCACTGAAGCTTTCTTT. This encodes CSVEPGSTEAFF. The chain links TRBV29-1 to TRBJ1-1, with D uncertain. Germline assignment: CDR1 SQVTM and CDR2 ANQGSEA. Trimming left V 2 bases short and J 4 bases short, with 8 bases between. The CDR3 length is 12 residues. Full variable domain (rest looked up from reference TRBV29-1 and TRBJ1-1): SAVISQKPSRDICQRGTSLTIQCQVDSQVTMMFWYRQQPGQSLTLIATANQGSEATYESGFVIDKFPISRPNLTFSTLTVSNMSPEDSSIYLCSVEPGSTEAFFGQGTRLTVV.

The chain combines TRBV19 with TRBJ2-7, with 9 nucleotides matching TRBD1. Germline V gene data show CDR1 as LNHDA and CDR2 as SQIVND (reference sequence). V shed 4 bases and J 7 bases; nucleotides not matched to a gene: 5. CDR3 length: 13 amino acids. The CDR3 DNA reads as TGTGCCAGTAGTACCTCACAGGGGGCGGAGCAGTACGTC. Its protein is CASSTSQGAEQYV.

This chain connects TRBV9 to TRBJ2-1; 15 bases line up with TRBD2. There are 15 residues in the CDR3. The germline V gene encodes CDR1 SGDLS and CDR2 YYNGEE. Trimming at V came to 0 bases and at J to 15 bases, leaving 7 bases not matched to a gene. CDR3 protein: CASSVGTSGGAIVFF. The CDR3 bases are TGTGCCAGCAGCGTAGGGACTAGCGGGGGGGCGATTGTGTTCTTC. The variable domain in full, completed from reference TRBV9 and TRBJ2-1, reads DSGVTQTPKHLITATGQRVTLRCSPRSGDLSVYWYQQSLDQGLQFLIQYYNGEERAKGNILERFSAQQFPDLHSELNLSSLELGDSALYFCASSVGTSGGAIVFFGPGTRLTVL.

The rearrangement uses TRBV5-4 and TRBJ2-5; 10 bases match TRBD2. This CDR3 is built from 14 residues. V trimming: 6 bases; J trimming: 3 bases; junction bases outside the gene matches: 5. In germline, CDR1 is SGHNT, CDR2 YYREEE (reference sequence). In DNA, the CDR3 is TGTGCCAGCACCATGGGACTAGCGAAAGAGACCCAGTACTTC. As protein: CASTMGLAKETQYF.

The rearrangement uses TRBV30 and TRBJ1-1; no clear D. This CDR3 has 11 residues. The V end was cut by 2 bases, the J end by 2 bases, with 3 bases between. The germline V gene encodes CDR1 GTSNPN and CDR2 SVGIG (reference sequence). This chain's CDR3 is CAWSLNTEAFF. CDR3 coding DNA: TGTGCCTGGAGTTTAAACACTGAAGCTTTCTTT.